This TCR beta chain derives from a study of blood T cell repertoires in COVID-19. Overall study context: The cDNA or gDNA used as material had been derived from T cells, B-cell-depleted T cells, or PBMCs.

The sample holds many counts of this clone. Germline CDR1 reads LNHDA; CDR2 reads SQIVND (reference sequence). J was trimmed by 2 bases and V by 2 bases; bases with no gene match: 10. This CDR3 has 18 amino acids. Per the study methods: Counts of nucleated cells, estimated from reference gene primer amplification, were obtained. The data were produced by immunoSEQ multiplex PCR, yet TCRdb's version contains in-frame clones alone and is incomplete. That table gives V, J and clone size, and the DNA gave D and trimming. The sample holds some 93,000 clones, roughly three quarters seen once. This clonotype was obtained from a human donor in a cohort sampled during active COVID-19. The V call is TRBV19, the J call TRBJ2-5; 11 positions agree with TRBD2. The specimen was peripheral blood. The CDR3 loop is CASSIQPRGLAEQETQYF. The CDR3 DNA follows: TGTGCCAGTAGTATACAACCTAGGGGACTAGCGGAACAAGAGACCCAGTACTTC.